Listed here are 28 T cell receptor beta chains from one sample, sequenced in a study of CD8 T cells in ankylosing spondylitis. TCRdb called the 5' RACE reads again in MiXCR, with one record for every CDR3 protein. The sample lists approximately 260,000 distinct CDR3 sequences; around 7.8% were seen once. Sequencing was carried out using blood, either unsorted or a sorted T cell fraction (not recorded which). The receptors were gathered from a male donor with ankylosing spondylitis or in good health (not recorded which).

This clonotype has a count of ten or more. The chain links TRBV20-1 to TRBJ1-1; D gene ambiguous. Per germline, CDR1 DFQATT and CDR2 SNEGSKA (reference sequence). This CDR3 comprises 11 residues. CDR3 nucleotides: TGCAGCATGGAAGCGAACACTGAAGCTTTCTTT. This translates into CSMEANTEAFF.

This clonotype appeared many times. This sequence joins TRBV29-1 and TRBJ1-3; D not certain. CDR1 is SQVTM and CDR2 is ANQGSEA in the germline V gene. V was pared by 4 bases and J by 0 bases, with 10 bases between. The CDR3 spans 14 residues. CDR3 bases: TGCAGCGTTGGGATGAGGAGCTCTGGAAACACCATATATTTT. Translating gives CSVGMRSSGNTIYF. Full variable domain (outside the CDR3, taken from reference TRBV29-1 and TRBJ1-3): SAVISQKPSRDICQRGTSLTIQCQVDSQVTMMFWYRQQPGQSLTLIATANQGSEATYESGFVIDKFPISRPNLTFSTLTVSNMSPEDSSIYLCSVGMRSSGNTIYFGEGSWLTVV.

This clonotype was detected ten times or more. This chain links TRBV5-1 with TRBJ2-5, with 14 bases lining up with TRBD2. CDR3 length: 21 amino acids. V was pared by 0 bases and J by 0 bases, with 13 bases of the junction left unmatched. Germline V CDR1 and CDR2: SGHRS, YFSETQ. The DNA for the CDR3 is TGCGCCAGCAGCTTGGTCCCCACCGGGACTAGCGGGGGAACGTACCAAGAGACCCAGTACTTC. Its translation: CASSLVPTGTSGGTYQETQYF.

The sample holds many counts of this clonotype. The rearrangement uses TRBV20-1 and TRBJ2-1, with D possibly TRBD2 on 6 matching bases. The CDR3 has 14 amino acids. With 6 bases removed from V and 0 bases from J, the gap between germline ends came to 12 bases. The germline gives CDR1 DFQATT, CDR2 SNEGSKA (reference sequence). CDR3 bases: TGCAGTGCCAACACAGCGGGCTCCTACAATGAGCAGTTCTTC. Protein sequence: CSANTAGSYNEQFF.

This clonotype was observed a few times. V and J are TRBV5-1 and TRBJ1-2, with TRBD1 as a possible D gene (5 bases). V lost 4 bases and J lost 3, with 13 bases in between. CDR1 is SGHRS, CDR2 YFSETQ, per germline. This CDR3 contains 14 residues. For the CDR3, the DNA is TGCGCCAGCAGCCCGGCAGGGCTCGACTATGGCTACACCTTC. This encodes CASSPAGLDYGYTF.

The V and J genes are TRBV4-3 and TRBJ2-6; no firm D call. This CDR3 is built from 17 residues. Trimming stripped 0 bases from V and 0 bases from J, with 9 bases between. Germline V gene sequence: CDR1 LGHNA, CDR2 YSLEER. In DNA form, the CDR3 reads TGCGCCAGCAGCCAAGATCTGGGCTACTCTGGGGCCAACGTCCTGACTTTC. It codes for CASSQDLGYSGANVLTF.

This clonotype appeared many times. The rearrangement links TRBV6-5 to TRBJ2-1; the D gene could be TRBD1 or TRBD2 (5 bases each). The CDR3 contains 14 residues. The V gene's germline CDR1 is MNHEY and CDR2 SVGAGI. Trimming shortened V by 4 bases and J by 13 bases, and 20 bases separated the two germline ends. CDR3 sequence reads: CASSFGTDPSTQFF. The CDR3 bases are TGTGCCAGCAGTTTCGGGACCGATCCTTCAACCCAGTTCTTC.

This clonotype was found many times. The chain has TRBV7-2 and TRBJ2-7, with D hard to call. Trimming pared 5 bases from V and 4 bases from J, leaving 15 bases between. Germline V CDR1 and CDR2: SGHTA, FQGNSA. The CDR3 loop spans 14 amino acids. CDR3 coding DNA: TGTGCCAGCAGCCTCTCGGCTCACCAATACGAGCAGTACTTC. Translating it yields CASSLSAHQYEQYF.

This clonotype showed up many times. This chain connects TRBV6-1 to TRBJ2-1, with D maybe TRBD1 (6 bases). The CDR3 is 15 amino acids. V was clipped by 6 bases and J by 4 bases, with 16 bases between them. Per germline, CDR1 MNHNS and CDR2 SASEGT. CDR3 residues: CASRLPQGSYNEQFF. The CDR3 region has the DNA TGTGCCAGCAGACTACCCCAGGGGTCATACAATGAGCAGTTCTTC.

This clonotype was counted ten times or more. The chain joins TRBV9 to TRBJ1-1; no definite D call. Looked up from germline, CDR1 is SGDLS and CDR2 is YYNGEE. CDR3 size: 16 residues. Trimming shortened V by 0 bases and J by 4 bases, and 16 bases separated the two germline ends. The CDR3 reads CASSVESKPAGTEAFF. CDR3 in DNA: TGTGCCAGCAGCGTAGAAAGCAAGCCGGCCGGCACTGAAGCTTTCTTT.

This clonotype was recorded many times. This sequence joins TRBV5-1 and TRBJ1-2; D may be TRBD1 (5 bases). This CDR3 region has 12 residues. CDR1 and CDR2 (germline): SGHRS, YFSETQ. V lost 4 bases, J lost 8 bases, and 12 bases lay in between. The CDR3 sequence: CASSPQGSGYTF. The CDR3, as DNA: TGCGCCAGCAGCCCGCAGGGAAGCGGCTACACCTTC.

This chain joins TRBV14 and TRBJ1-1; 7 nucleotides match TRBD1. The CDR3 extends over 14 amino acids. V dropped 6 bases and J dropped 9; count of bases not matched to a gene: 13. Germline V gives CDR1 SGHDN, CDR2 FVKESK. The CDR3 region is CASSLQGGPQQAFF. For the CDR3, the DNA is TGTGCCAGCAGTCTTCAAGGGGGCCCCCAACAAGCTTTCTTT. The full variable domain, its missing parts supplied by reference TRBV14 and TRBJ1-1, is EAGVTQFPSHSVIEKGQTVTLRCDPISGHDNLYWYRRVMGKEIKFLLHFVKESKQDESGMPNNRFLAERTGGTYSTLKVQPAELEDSGVYFCASSLQGGPQQAFFGQGTRLTVV.

The CDR3 region is CASSPLDRGPDTQYF. Written as DNA, the CDR3 is TGTGCCAGCAGTCCGCTCGACCGGGGACCAGATACGCAGTATTTT. The rearrangement links TRBV25-1 to TRBJ2-3; either TRBD1 or TRBD2 may supply D (5 bases each). Germline CDR1 reads MGHDK; CDR2 reads SYGVNS. V dropped 5 bases and J dropped 4 bases, with 16 bases sitting between them. The CDR3 contains 15 residues.

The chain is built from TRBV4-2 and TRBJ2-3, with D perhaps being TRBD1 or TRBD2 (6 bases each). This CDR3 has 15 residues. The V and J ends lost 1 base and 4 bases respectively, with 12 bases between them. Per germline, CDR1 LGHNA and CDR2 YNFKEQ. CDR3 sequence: CASSQAGGQADTQYF. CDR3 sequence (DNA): TGTGCCAGCAGCCAAGCTGGGGGGCAGGCAGATACGCAGTATTTT.

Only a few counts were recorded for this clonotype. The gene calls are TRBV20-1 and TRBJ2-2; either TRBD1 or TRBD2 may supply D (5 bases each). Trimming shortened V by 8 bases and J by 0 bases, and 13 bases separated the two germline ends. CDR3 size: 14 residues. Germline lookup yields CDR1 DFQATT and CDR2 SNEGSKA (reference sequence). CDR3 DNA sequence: TGCAGTCCTACGGGACCGGCGAACACCGGGGAGCTGTTTTTT. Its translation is CSPTGPANTGELFF.

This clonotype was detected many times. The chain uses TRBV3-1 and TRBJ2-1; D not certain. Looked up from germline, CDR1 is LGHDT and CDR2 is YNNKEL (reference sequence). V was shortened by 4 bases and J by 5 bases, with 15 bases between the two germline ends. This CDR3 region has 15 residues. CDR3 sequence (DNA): TGTGCCAGCAGCCCCGAGGTTCGAGGAAACAATGAGCAGTTCTTC. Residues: CASSPEVRGNNEQFF.

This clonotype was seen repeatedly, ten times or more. The CDR3 bases are TGTGCCACCGGACTAGCGGTAGAAGAGACCCAGTACTTC. Translated: CATGLAVEETQYF. The chain combines TRBV10-3 with TRBJ2-5; 10 bases are shared with TRBD2. Germline V CDR1 and CDR2: ENHRY, SYGVKD. With V trimmed by 10 bases and J by 3 bases, 5 bases remained unmatched. The CDR3 runs to 13 residues.

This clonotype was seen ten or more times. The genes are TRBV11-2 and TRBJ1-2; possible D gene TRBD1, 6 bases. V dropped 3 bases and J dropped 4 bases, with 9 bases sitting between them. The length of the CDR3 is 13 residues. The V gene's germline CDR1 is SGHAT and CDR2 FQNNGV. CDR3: CASSLGHSYGYTF. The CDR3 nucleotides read TGTGCCAGCAGCTTGGGACACTCCTATGGCTACACCTTC.

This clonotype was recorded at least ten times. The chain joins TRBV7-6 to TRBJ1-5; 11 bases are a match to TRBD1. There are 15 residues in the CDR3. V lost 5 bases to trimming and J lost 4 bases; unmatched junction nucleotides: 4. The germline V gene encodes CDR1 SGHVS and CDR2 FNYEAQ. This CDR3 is CASSRDRGTNQPQHF. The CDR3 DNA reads TGTGCCAGCAGCCGGGACAGGGGGACAAATCAGCCCCAGCATTTT. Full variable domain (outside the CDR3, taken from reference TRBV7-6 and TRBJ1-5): GAGVSQSPRYKVTKRGQDVALRCDPISGHVSLYWYRQALGQGPEFLTYFNYEAQQDKSGLPNDRFSAERPEGSISTLTIQRTEQRDSAMYRCASSRDRGTNQPQHFGDGTRLSIL.

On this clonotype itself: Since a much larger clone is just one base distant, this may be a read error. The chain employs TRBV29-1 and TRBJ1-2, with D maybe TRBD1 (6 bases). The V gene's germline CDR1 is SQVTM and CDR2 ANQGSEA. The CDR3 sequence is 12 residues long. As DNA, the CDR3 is TGCAGCGTTCCCAGGGGCAGCTATGGCTACCCCTTC. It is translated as CSVPRGSYGYPF.

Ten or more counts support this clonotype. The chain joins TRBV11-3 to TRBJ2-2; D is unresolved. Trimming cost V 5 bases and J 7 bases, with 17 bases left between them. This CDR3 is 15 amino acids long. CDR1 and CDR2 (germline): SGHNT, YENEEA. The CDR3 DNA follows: TGTGCCAGCAGCGCTCCCCCCGGGTCTGACGGGGAGCTGTTTTTT. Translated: CASSAPPGSDGELFF.

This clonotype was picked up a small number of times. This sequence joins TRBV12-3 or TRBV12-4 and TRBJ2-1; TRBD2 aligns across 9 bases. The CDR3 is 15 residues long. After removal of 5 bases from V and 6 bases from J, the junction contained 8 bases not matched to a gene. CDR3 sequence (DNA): TGTGCCAGCAGTATGGCTAGCGGGATGGGCAATGAGCAGTTCTTC. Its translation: CASSMASGMGNEQFF.

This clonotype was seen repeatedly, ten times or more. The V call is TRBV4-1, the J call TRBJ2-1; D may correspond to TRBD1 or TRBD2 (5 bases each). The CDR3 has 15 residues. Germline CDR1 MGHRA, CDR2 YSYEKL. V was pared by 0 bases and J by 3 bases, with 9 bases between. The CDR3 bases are TGCGCCAGCAGCCAAGACGAGGGGAGCTACAATGAGCAGTTCTTC. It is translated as CASSQDEGSYNEQFF.

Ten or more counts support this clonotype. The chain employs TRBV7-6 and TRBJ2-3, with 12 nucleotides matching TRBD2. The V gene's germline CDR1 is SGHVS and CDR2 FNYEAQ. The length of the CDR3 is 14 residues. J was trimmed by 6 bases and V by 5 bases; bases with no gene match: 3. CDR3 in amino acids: CASSNGLAGDTQYF. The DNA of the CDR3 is TGTGCCAGCAGCAACGGACTAGCGGGGGATACGCAGTATTTT.

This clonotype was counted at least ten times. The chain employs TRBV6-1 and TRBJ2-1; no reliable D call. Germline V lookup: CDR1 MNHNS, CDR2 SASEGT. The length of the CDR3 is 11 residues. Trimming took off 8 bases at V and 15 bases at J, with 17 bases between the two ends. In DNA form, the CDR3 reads TGTGCCAGCCAAGAGGACCTACATCGGTTCTTC. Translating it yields CASQEDLHRFF.

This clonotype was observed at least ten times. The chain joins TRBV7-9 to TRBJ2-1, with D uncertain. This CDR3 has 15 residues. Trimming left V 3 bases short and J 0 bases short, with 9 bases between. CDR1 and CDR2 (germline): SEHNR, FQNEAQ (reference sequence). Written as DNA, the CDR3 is TGTGCCAGCAGCTTTGGGCCTCCCTCCTACAATGAGCAGTTCTTC. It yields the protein CASSFGPPSYNEQFF.

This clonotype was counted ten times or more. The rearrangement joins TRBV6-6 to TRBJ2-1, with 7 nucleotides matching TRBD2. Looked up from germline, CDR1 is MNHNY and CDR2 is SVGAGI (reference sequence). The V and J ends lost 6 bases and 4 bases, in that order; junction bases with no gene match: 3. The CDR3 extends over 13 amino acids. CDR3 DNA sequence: TGTGCCAGCAGGGGACTACTATACAATGAGCAGTTCTTC. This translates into CASRGLLYNEQFF.

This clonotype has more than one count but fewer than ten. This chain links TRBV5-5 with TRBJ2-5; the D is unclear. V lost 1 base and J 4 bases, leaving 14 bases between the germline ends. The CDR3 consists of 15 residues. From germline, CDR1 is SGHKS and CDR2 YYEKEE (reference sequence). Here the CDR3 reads CASSLTPESAETQYF. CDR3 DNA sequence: TGTGCCAGCAGCTTGACTCCCGAGTCAGCAGAGACCCAGTACTTC.